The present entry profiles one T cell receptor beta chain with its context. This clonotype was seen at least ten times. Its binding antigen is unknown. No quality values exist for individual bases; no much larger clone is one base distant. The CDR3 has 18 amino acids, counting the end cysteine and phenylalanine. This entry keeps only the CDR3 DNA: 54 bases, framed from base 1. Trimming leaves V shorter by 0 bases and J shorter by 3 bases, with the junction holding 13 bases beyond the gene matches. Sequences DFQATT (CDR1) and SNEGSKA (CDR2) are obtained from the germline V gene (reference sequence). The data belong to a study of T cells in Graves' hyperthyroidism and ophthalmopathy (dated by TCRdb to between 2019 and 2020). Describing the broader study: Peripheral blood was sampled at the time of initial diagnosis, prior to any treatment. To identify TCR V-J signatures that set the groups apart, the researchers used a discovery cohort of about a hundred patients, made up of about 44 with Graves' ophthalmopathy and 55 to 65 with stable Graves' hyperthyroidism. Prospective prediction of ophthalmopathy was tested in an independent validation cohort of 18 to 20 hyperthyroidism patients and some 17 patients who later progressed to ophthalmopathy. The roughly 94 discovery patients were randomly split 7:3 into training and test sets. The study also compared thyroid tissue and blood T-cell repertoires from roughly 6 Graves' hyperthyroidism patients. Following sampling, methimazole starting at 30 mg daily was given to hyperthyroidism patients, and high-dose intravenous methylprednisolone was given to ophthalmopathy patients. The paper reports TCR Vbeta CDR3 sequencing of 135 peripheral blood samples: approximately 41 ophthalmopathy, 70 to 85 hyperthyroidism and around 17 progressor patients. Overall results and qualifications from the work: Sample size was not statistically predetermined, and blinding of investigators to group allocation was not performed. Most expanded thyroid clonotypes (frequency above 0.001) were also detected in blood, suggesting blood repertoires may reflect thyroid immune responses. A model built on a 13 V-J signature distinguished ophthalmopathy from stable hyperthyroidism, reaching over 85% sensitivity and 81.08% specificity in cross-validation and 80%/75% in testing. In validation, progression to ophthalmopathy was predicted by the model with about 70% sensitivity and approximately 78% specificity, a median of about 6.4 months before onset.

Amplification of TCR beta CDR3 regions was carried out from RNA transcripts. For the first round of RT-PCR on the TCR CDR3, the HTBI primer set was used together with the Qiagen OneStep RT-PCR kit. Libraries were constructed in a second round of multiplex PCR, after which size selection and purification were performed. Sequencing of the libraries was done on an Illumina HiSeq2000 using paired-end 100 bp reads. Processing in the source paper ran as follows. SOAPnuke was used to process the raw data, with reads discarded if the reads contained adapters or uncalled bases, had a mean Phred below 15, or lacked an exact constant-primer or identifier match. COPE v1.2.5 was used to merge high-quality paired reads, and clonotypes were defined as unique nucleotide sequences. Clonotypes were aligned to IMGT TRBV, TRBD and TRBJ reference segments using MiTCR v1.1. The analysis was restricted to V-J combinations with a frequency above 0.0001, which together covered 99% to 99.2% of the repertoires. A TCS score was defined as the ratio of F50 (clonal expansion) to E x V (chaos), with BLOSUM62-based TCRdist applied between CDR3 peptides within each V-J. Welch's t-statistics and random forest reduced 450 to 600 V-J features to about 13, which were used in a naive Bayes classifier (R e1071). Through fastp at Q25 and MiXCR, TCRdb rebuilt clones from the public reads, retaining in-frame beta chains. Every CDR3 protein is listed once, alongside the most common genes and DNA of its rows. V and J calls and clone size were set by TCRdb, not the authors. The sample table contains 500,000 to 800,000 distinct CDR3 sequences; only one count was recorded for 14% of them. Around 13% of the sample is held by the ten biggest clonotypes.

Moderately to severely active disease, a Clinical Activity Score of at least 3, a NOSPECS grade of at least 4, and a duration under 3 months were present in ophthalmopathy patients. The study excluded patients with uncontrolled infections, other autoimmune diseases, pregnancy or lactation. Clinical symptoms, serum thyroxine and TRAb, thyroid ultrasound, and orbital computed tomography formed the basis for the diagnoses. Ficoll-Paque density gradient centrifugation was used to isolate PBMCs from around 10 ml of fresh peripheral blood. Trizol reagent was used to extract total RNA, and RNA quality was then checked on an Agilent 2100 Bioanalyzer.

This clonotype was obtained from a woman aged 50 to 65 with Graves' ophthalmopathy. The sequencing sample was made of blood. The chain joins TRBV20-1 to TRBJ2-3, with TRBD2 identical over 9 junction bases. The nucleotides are TGCAGTGCTAGAGATCTGGCGGGAGGGCCCGGCGGAACAGATACGCAGTATTTT. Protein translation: CSARDLAGGPGGTDTQYF.